The present T cell receptor (beta chain) was sequenced within a study of blood T cell repertoires in COVID-19 (dated by TCRdb to the early 2020s). General notes on the study: Samples from collaborators originated in the United States, Italy and Spain and spanned both the acute and convalescent phases of COVID-19. Where available, HLA class I and class II types were taken from metadata supplied by the sample provider and were not determined by assay-based typing. A freely available public database, intended as a resource for researchers studying the immune response to SARS-CoV-2, is where the repertoires were released. The sample metadata nearly always contained a de-identified subject ID, COVID-19 status, age in years and sex. Subjects who had been exposed to COVID-19, were actively infected with it, or had recovered from it provided the deeply sampled blood TCRbeta repertoires that made up the dataset. The samples were drawn from the first 160 participants of the ongoing ImmuneRACE study and from over a thousand subjects provided by 6 global collaborators. The material from the prospective study consisted of cDNA or gDNA derived from T cells, B-cell-depleted T cells, or PBMCs. On the study overall, not on this receptor specifically: Clinical and demographic metadata were provided uncurated, with the amount varying by source and participant.

In the prospective study, participants were roughly 18 to 100 years old, resided in around 25 geographic areas of the United States, and were enrolled through a virtual design. To assign participants to cohorts, the prospective study relied on clinical history that participants themselves reported in a screening survey and a study questionnaire. Recovered participants in ImmuneRACE Cohort 3 were defined by two consecutive negative NP/OP PCR tests, clearance by a healthcare professional, or resolution of symptoms. In the prospective study, mobile phlebotomists collected whole blood, serum and a nasopharyngeal or oropharyngeal swab from each participant. Additional blood draws and questionnaires over a roughly two-month period could optionally be provided by prospective study participants. Blood samples from the prospective study were shipped frozen or at room temperature prior to DNA extraction.

Turning to this clone: No antigen is known for it. The record has no base qualities; no much larger clone is one base away.

As encoded in the germline V gene (reference sequence), CDR1 is GTSNPN while CDR2 is SVGIG. Between the V and J ends, shortened by 0 bases and 6 bases respectively, the junction contains 3 bases. Reading from cysteine to phenylalanine, the CDR3 counts 11 amino acids. Solely the CDR3 DNA is kept, with 33 bases framed from the first base. TCRbeta CDR3 regions were amplified from genomic DNA by means of the immunoSEQ Assay, a bias-controlled multiplex PCR. In the paper's pipeline: Within the assay, amplification of reference gene primers was used to estimate how many nucleated cells each sample contained. To quantify the absolute abundance of each unique TCRbeta CDR3 rearrangement, sequence reads were collapsed and filtered. Productive Simpson clonality was computed per sample as the square root of Simpson's diversity index over productive rearrangements. TCRdb mirrors the immuneACCESS table, restricted to in-frame sequences. Some clones are absent from its copies; in checked studies, under half trace to an unresolved V gene, and the reason for the others is unknown. The V and J calls and clone size were taken over from that table, and D and trimming were inferred from the DNA. The sample table holds approximately 400,000 clones, of which about 89% were seen once. The top ten clonotypes cover roughly 1.4% of the sample.

The rearranged chain carries TRBV30 and TRBJ2-1; no confident D gene assignment can be made. Sequenced sample: PBMCs or T cells enriched from blood (not recorded which). The TCR comes from a man younger than 45 who had recovered from COVID-19. For the CDR3, the sequence is CAWSVINEQFF. The DNA is TGTGCCTGGAGTGTTATCAATGAGCAGTTCTTC.